This T cell receptor (beta chain) originates from a study of T cell changes during pregnancy in multiple sclerosis. This table comes from immunoSEQ multiplex PCR, and its TCRdb copy is limited to in-frame clones, with some not included. The sample yields tens of thousands of clones, around nine tenths seen once. CDR3 length equals 13 residues. The germline V gene encodes CDR1 SQVTM and CDR2 ANQGSEA. V was clipped by 4 bases and J by 5 bases, with 13 bases between them. The V and J genes are TRBV29-1 and TRBJ2-3, with D perhaps TRBD2 (6 bases). The sequence came from a female donor in good health, enrolled as a control in a pregnancy study. The specimen was CD4+ T cells from peripheral blood mononuclear cells, collected in the first trimester of pregnancy. The CDR3 sequence is CSVGGVGGDTQYF. The CDR3, as DNA: TGCAGCGTTGGGGGAGTGGGGGGAGATACGCAGTATTTT.